The 11 T cell receptor beta chains given below trace back to one sample, sequenced in a study of cytomegalovirus exposure and HLA in healthy donors. The PCR made use of 60 Vbeta and 13 Jbeta primers. Here immunoSEQ multiplex PCR was the method, and the copy in TCRdb shows in-frame clones only, minus some. There are under 200,000 clones in the sample; roughly 80% occur only once, and 1.5% to 2% lies in the top ten. Sequencing was performed on PBMCs. These receptors all stem from a woman aged 18-30 years in good health and CMV-seronegative.

This clone was seen just once. The chain couples TRBV29-1 to TRBJ1-5; 8 bases match TRBD1. With V trimmed by 6 bases and J by 2 bases, 9 bases remained unmatched. CDR1 and CDR2 from the germline V gene are SQVTM and ANQGSEA. The CDR3 sequence is 15 residues long. The CDR3 spells CSVTLDRAGNQPQHF. In DNA, the CDR3 is TGCAGCGTCACCCTGGACAGGGCAGGCAATCAGCCCCAGCATTTT.

The CDR3 DNA follows: TGTGCCAGCAGCTTAGCCGCGGGGGCCAATGAGCAGTTCTTC. As protein: CASSLAAGANEQFF. This sequence joins TRBV13 and TRBJ2-1; tentative D call: TRBD2 (7 bases). V lost 1 base, J lost 6 bases, and 10 bases lay in between. Germline assignment: CDR1 PRHDT and CDR2 FYEKMQ (reference sequence). The CDR3 length is 14 residues.

The chain combines TRBV7-2 with TRBJ1-2; no reliable D call. Germline loops: CDR1 SGHTA, CDR2 FQGNSA. The CDR3 sequence is 11 residues long. V was trimmed by 2 bases and J by 7 bases, leaving 5 bases between them. CDR3 coding DNA: TGTGCCAGCAGCTTAAACATTGGCTACACCTTC. It specifies CASSLNIGYTF. The whole variable domain, filled in from reference TRBV7-2 and TRBJ1-2, reads GAGVSQSPSNKVTEKGKDVELRCDPISGHTALYWYRQSLGQGLEFLIYFQGNSAPDKSGLPSDRFSAERTGGSVSTLTIQRTQQEDSAVYLCASSLNIGYTFGSGTRLTVV.

CDR3 DNA sequence: TGTGCCAGCAGCGCCCCTGGGGGAGGTCTCTCTGGGGCCAACGTCCTGACTTTC. Its translation: CASSAPGGGLSGANVLTF. V and J are TRBV9 and TRBJ2-6, with TRBD2 as a possible D gene (6 bases). The germline V gene encodes CDR1 SGDLS and CDR2 YYNGEE. V lost 3 bases to trimming and J lost 0 bases, with 16 bases between them. This CDR3 has 18 amino acids. Based on the CDR3 plus reference TRBV9 and TRBJ2-6, the full variable domain is DSGVTQTPKHLITATGQRVTLRCSPRSGDLSVYWYQQSLDQGLQFLIQYYNGEERAKGNILERFSAQQFPDLHSELNLSSLELGDSALYFCASSAPGGGLSGANVLTFGAGSRLTVL.

The chain uses TRBV5-4 and TRBJ2-7; TRBD2 is a possible D gene (6 bases). The CDR3 is 14 residues long. Trimming took 1 base from V and 3 from J, leaving 11 bases between them. CDR1 and CDR2 (germline): SGHNT, YYREEE (reference sequence). DNA for the CDR3: TGTGCCAGCAGCTTGTGGGAGGCCCACTACGAGCAGTACTTC. Translating it yields CASSLWEAHYEQYF. Variable domain in full (rest from reference TRBV5-4 and TRBJ2-7): ETGVTQSPTHLIKTRGQQVTLRCSSQSGHNTVSWYQQALGQGPQFIFQYYREEENGRGNFPPRFSGLQFPNYSSELNVNALELDDSALYLCASSLWEAHYEQYFGPGTRLTVT.

V usage is TRBV11-3 and J usage is TRBJ2-1; 13 bases fit TRBD2. The CDR3 extends over 15 amino acids. CDR1 SGHNT and CDR2 YENEEA come from the germline V gene. V was clipped by 5 bases and J by 8 bases; unmatched bases: 6. CDR3 sequence reads: CASSKTSGRNYEQFF. The CDR3 DNA sequence: TGTGCCAGCAGCAAGACTAGCGGGAGGAACTATGAGCAGTTCTTC. The full variable domain, in which reference TRBV11-3 and TRBJ2-1 provide the parts outside the CDR3, is EAGVVQSPRYKIIEKKQPVAFWCNPISGHNTLYWYLQNLGQGPELLIRYENEEAVDDSQLPKDRFSAERLKGVDSTLKIQPAELGDSAVYLCASSKTSGRNYEQFFGPGTRLTVL.

This chain uses TRBV5-1 with TRBJ1-4; 11 bases fit TRBD1. Trimming took 7 bases from V and 6 from J; bases not matched to a gene: 11. This CDR3 region has 16 residues. Germline CDR1 SGHRS, CDR2 YFSETQ. For the CDR3, the DNA is TGCGCCAGCCTACCTGGGACAGGGGGGGCACATGAAAAACTGTTTTTT. Protein product: CASLPGTGGAHEKLFF.

This clone showed up just a few times. The chain joins TRBV4-3 to TRBJ2-7, with 8 positions matching TRBD1. The V and J ends lost 1 base and 3 bases, in that order; junction bases with no gene match: 11. The CDR3 has 17 residues. Looked up from germline, CDR1 is LGHNA and CDR2 is YSLEER. Written as DNA, the CDR3 is TGCGCCAGCAGCCAAGGGATCTCCGGGACAGGAGACTACGAGCAGTACTTC. As protein: CASSQGISGTGDYEQYF.

This chain links TRBV29-1 with TRBJ2-1, with D uncertain. V lost 5 bases, J lost 0 bases, and 11 bases lay in between. Germline V gives CDR1 SQVTM, CDR2 ANQGSEA. The CDR3 is 14 amino acids. CDR3 sequence: CSVSPGSSYNEQFF. The DNA of the CDR3 is TGCAGCGTTTCTCCAGGTAGCTCCTACAATGAGCAGTTCTTC.

The V call is TRBV28, the J call TRBJ2-3, with TRBD1 as a possible D gene (6 bases). V was pared by 6 bases and J by 0 bases, with 10 bases between. Germline V CDR1 and CDR2: MDHEN, SYDVKM. The length of the CDR3 is 14 residues. The CDR3: CASRGAPSTDTQYF. Written as DNA, the CDR3 is TGTGCCAGCAGGGGGGCGCCCAGCACAGATACGCAGTATTTT.

This sequence joins TRBV4-3 and TRBJ2-1; TRBD2 matches at 12 bases. The CDR3 is made up of 15 amino acids. In germline, CDR1 is LGHNA, CDR2 YSLEER. V was clipped by 4 bases and J by 3 bases; unmatched bases: 1. In nucleotides, the CDR3 is TGCGCCAGCAGCCCGGGACTAGCGGGCTACAATGAGCAGTTCTTC. The encoded protein is CASSPGLAGYNEQFF.